A selection of T cell receptor beta chains follows, all from one sample in a study of blood T cell repertoires in COVID-19. Only in-frame clones appear in the TCRdb table, and some are missing; sequencing was by immunoSEQ multiplex PCR. The data contain 170,000 or so clones, roughly 84% of them singletons. Sequenced sample: PBMCs or T cells enriched from blood (not recorded which). These TCRs come from a woman aged 50 to 65 who had recovered from COVID-19. Both conserved end residues are part of each CDR3. D genes are given only for firm matches. Not all rows give a size; the values are once, few, many and, for expanded clones, a class.

V gene	clone size	J gene	D gene	CDR3 protein	CDR3 DNA
TRBV4-1	once	TRBJ2-1	NA	CASSQDPDSSSYNEQFF	TGCGCCAGCAGCCAAGACCCCGACTCCAGCTCCTACAATGAGCAGTTCTTC
TRBV28	NA	TRBJ2-7	NA	CASLSQPSAEQYF	TGTGCCAGTTTATCACAGCCCTCGGCCGAGCAGTACTTC
TRBV4-2	NA	TRBJ1-2	TRBD1	CASSHRDRSNYGYTF	TGTGCCAGCAGCCACCGGGACAGGTCTAACTATGGCTACACCTTC
TRBV5-6	NA	TRBJ1-1	TRBD1	CASTVGQGDTEAFF	TGTGCCAGCACCGTGGGACAGGGAGACACTGAAGCTTTCTTT
TRBV3-1/TRBV3-2	NA	TRBJ2-1	TRBD1	CASSQGYRGDKYYNEQFF	TGTGCCAGCAGCCAAGGGTACAGGGGCGACAAATACTACAATGAGCAGTTCTTC
TRBV18	NA	TRBJ1-2	NA	CASSPPGGTNYGYTF	TGTGCCAGCTCACCACCGGGGGGAACTAACTATGGCTACACCTTC
TRBV7-9	few	TRBJ1-5	TRBD1	CASGTGNQPQHF	TGTGCCAGCGGGACAGGTAATCAGCCCCAGCATTTT
TRBV28	NA	TRBJ2-3	TRBD2	CASSPLGSGRGTDTQYF	TGTGCCAGCAGCCCCCTAGGAAGCGGGAGAGGCACAGATACGCAGTATTTT
TRBV18	NA	TRBJ1-5	TRBD1	CASSPVAGTGSNQPQHF	TGTGCCAGCTCACCAGTTGCCGGGACAGGGAGCAATCAGCCCCAGCATTTT
TRBV7-3	few	TRBJ2-1	TRBD1	CASSLGQANEQFF	TGTGCCAGCAGCTTAGGACAGGCCAATGAGCAGTTCTTC
TRBV24-1	NA	TRBJ1-2	TRBD1	CATSDQGQGSGYTF	TGTGCCACCAGTGATCAGGGACAGGGAAGTGGCTACACCTTC
TRBV11-2	NA	TRBJ2-7	NA	CASSFAGLIYEQYF	TGTGCCAGCAGCTTCGCTGGACTTATCTACGAGCAGTACTTC
TRBV10-3	NA	TRBJ2-2	TRBD2	CAISEGRERGTGELFF	TGTGCCATCAGTGAAGGGCGGGAGCGGGGCACCGGGGAGCTGTTTTTT
TRBV13	NA	TRBJ2-7	NA	CASSSSRRSSYEQYF	TGTGCCAGCAGCTCAAGTCGGAGAAGCTCCTACGAGCAGTACTTC
TRBV4-2	NA	TRBJ2-5	NA	CASSPGSTGQYF	TGTGCCAGCAGCCCTGGATCTACGGGCCAGTACTTC
TRBV28	NA	TRBJ2-7	TRBD1	CASSLTGGYEQYF	TGTGCCAGCAGTTTGACAGGGGGGTACGAGCAGTACTTC
TRBV25-1	NA	TRBJ2-3	TRBD2	CASSLAGGPDTQYF	TGTGCCAGCAGTTTAGCGGGAGGGCCAGATACGCAGTATTTT
TRBV11-2	NA	TRBJ1-5	NA	CASSPLGQRTKQPQHF	TGTGCCAGCAGCCCCCTGGGGCAGAGGACCAAACAGCCCCAGCATTTT
TRBV11-3	NA	TRBJ2-7	TRBD2	CASSLPLLAGDYEQYF	TGTGCCAGCAGCTTACCTTTATTAGCGGGAGATTACGAGCAGTACTTC
TRBV5-4	NA	TRBJ1-1	NA	CASSFGTEAFF	TGTGCCAGCAGCTTCGGCACTGAAGCTTTCTTT
TRBV6-2/TRBV6-3	few	TRBJ2-1	TRBD2	CASSYSSGSDEQFF	TGTGCCAGCAGTTACTCTAGCGGGAGCGATGAGCAGTTCTTC
TRBV7-9	NA	TRBJ2-3	TRBD2	CASSSGTSGNTQYF	TGTGCCAGCAGCTCCGGGACTAGCGGGAATACGCAGTATTTT
TRBV2	once	TRBJ1-1	NA	CASSDGGVGTENTEAFF	TGTGCCAGCAGTGATGGGGGGGTGGGAACCGAGAACACTGAAGCTTTCTTT
TRBV4-1	NA	TRBJ2-2	NA	CASSPTGSSNTGELFF	TGCGCCAGCAGCCCAACAGGGAGCTCGAACACCGGGGAGCTGTTTTTT
TRBV18	NA	TRBJ2-3	TRBD2	CASSPLAGEADTQYF	TGTGCCAGCTCCCCTTTGGCGGGGGAGGCAGATACGCAGTATTTT
TRBV27	NA	TRBJ2-2	NA	CASSPRNTGELFF	TGTGCCAGCAGTCCCCGGAACACCGGGGAGCTGTTTTTT
TRBV11-2	NA	TRBJ2-5	NA	CASSLGLLETQYF	TGTGCCAGCAGCTTAGGGCTCCTGGAGACCCAGTACTTC
TRBV28	NA	TRBJ1-2	NA	CATTGQNYGYTF	TGTGCCACCACTGGACAGAACTATGGCTACACCTTC
TRBV7-8	NA	TRBJ2-2	TRBD2	CASSLAGLAGPAGELFF	TGTGCCAGCAGCTTAGCCGGGCTAGCGGGACCAGCCGGGGAGCTGTTTTTT
TRBV7-9	NA	TRBJ1-1	NA	CASSLEAGPNTEAFF	TGTGCCAGCAGCTTAGAGGCAGGCCCGAACACTGAAGCTTTCTTT
TRBV25-1	NA	TRBJ1-1	NA	CASSSAARTEAFF	TGTGCCAGCAGTTCGGCAGCGAGAACTGAAGCTTTCTTT
TRBV6-2/TRBV6-3	NA	TRBJ2-5	NA	CASSYGLTKQETQYF	TGTGCCAGCAGTTACGGACTAACAAAACAAGAGACCCAGTACTTC
TRBV5-1	NA	TRBJ1-4	TRBD1	CASSGTGITNEKLFF	TGCGCCAGTTCCGGGACAGGGATAACTAATGAAAAACTGTTTTTT